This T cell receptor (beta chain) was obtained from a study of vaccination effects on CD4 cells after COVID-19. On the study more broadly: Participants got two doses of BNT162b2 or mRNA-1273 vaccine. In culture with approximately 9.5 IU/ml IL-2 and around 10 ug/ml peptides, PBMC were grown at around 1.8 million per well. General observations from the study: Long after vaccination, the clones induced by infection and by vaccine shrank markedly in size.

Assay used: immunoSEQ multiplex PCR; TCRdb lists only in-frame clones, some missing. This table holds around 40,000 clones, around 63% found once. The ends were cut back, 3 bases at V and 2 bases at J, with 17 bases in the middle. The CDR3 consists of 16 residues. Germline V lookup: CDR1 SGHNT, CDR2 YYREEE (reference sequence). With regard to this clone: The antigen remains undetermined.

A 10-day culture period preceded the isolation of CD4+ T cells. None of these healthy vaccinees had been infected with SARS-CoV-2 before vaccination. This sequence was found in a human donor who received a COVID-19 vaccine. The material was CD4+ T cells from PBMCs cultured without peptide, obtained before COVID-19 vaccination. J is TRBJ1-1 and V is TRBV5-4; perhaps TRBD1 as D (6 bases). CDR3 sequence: CASSSILWTDNTEAFF. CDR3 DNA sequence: TGTGCCAGCAGCTCCATTCTTTGGACAGACAACACTGAAGCTTTCTTT.